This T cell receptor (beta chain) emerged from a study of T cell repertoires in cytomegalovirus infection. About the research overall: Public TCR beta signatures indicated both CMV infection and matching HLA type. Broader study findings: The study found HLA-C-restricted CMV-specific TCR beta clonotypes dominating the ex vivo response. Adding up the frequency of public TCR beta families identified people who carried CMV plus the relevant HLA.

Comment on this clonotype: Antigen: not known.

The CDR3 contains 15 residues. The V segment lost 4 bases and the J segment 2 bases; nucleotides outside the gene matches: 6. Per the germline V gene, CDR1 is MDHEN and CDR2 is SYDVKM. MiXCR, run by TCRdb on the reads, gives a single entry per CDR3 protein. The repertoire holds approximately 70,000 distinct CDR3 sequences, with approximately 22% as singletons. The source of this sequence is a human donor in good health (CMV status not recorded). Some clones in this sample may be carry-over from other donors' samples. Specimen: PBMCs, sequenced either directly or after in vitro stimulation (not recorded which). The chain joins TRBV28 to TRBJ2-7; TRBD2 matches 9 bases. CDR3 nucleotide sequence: TGTGCCAGCAGTTCTAGACTAGCGGATCCCTACGAGCAGTACTTC. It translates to CASSSRLADPYEQYF.